This T cell receptor beta chain was retrieved from a study of blood T cell dynamics during melanoma immunotherapy. Study in general: Patients with metastatic melanoma got pembrolizumab or nivolumab-ipilimumab as first-line care. General observations from the study: Cell-free DNA CDR3 sequences most resembled the immune-effector CD8+ subset, which was also most clonal.

Germline CDR1 and CDR2: SGHAT and FQNNGV. Trimming took 2 bases from V and 6 from J; bases not matched to a gene: 6. The CDR3 extends over 15 amino acids. Time point noted: pre-treatment baseline. Apart from two fast progressors, RECIST 1.1 response was judged 12 weeks post-infusion. No patient had earlier systemic cancer treatment, concurrent immunosuppressants, or another active cancer. Clones were read by immunoSEQ multiplex PCR, and TCRdb kept only the in-frame ones, dropping some. Of 13,000 or so clones in the sample, about 90% were seen once. This clone has only one observation. Its matching antigen is unknown.

The sample here was effector memory CD8+ T cells from blood, taken from a patient treated with checkpoint blockade. The chain is built from TRBV11-2 and TRBJ2-1; TRBD1 aligns across 8 bases. The origin of this receptor is a human donor with melanoma. CDR3 sequence (DNA): TGTGCCAGCAGCTTACTAGCAGGGGGCTTCAATGAGCAGTTCTTC. Protein product: CASSLLAGGFNEQFF.